The sequence of this T cell receptor beta chain was determined in a study of cytomegalovirus exposure and HLA in healthy donors. Both 60 Vbeta primers and 13 Jbeta primers went into the PCR. Sequencing used immunoSEQ multiplex PCR; TCRdb keeps in-frame clones, though not all of them. The table shows 150,000 to 200,000 clones, with approximately 80% occurring only once. This clone appeared once. Its target is unknown. The junction had 7 bases not matched to a gene; V was cut back by 7 bases and J by 5 bases. This CDR3 contains 15 residues. Germline-derived CDR1 and CDR2 are LNHNV and YYDKDF (reference sequence). Study results and limitations: It was in a later analysis that TCR association rates were seen to vary by HLA locus, highest for DRB1 and lowest for HLA-C. Most CMV-associated TCR beta chains appeared HLA-restricted in a later analysis. The authors later found HLA-associated TCR beta chains more clonally expanded than equally common others.

The TCR was taken from a man younger than 45 in good health and CMV-seropositive. Source material: PBMCs. The rearrangement joins TRBV15 to TRBJ2-7; 14 nucleotides line up with TRBD2. The CDR3 reads CATMRLAGGRNEQYF. The CDR3 coding sequence is TGTGCCACCATGAGACTAGCGGGGGGGCGCAACGAGCAGTACTTC.